The rows below give T cell receptor beta chains drawn from one sample of a study of PD-L1 blockade in urothelial cancer. Clones were read by immunoSEQ multiplex PCR, and TCRdb kept only the in-frame ones, dropping some. This table holds fewer than 25,000 clones, approximately 90% found once. This specimen consisted of PBMCs, obtained around atezolizumab (anti-PD-L1) treatment. Source of these receptors: a middle-aged man with urothelial cancer. Each CDR3 is given with its conserved first and last residue. D genes are given only for firm matches. Clone sizes are given selectively: once, few, many, or a class where the clone is expanded.

DNA: TGTGCCAGCACCACCGTTTTACGGGATGAGCAGTTCTTC
CDR3: CASTTVLRDEQFF
V: TRBV6-6
D: NA
J: TRBJ2-1
size: NA

DNA: TGTGCCAGCAGCTTAATGGGACAGACCTATCAGCCCCAGCATTTT
CDR3: CASSLMGQTYQPQHF
V: TRBV7-8
D: TRBD1
J: TRBJ1-5
size: NA

DNA: TGCGCCAGCAGCCCCCGGACTAGCGGGAACAATGAGCAGTTCTTC
CDR3: CASSPRTSGNNEQFF
V: TRBV4-1
D: TRBD2
J: TRBJ2-1
size: NA

DNA: TGCGCCAGCAGCTCAGCGGGGAGCTCCTACAATGAGCAGTTCTTC
CDR3: CASSSAGSSYNEQFF
V: TRBV5-1
D: TRBD2
J: TRBJ2-1
size: NA

DNA: TGTGCCAGCAGTTACGCCGGGAGGGCGACAGATACGCAGTATTTT
CDR3: CASSYAGRATDTQYF
V: TRBV6-6
D: TRBD2
J: TRBJ2-3
size: NA

DNA: TGCGCCAGCAGCTTGGGGCAGGGGAGACAGTACGAGCAGTACTTC
CDR3: CASSLGQGRQYEQYF
V: TRBV5-1
D: NA
J: TRBJ2-7
size: NA

DNA: TGTGCCAGCAGTCCCGACAGGCTAGCCAAAAACATTCAGTACTTC
CDR3: CASSPDRLAKNIQYF
V: TRBV6-5
D: NA
J: TRBJ2-4
size: NA

DNA: TGCAGTGCTAGAGATGTCAGGGTGGCTTTCTTT
CDR3: CSARDVRVAFF
V: TRBV20-1
D: NA
J: TRBJ1-1
size: NA

DNA: TGTGCCAGCACCTCGGGGGGACAGGGAAATCAGCCCCAGCATTTT
CDR3: CASTSGGQGNQPQHF
V: TRBV27
D: TRBD1
J: TRBJ1-5
size: NA

DNA: TGTGCCAGCAGCGTCCTACTAGCGGGGGGTGAGCAGTTCTTC
CDR3: CASSVLLAGGEQFF
V: TRBV9
D: TRBD2
J: TRBJ2-1
size: NA

DNA: TGTGCCAGCAGCCCTCGGGGTAGCGGCATCACAGATACGCAGTATTTT
CDR3: CASSPRGSGITDTQYF
V: TRBV28
D: NA
J: TRBJ2-3
size: NA

DNA: TGTGCCACCAGCAGAGATCTAGGCACAGATACGCAGTATTTT
CDR3: CATSRDLGTDTQYF
V: TRBV15
D: NA
J: TRBJ2-3
size: NA

DNA: TGTGCCAGCAGTTCTAGCGGGAGCTCCTACAATGAGCAGTTCTTC
CDR3: CASSSSGSSYNEQFF
V: TRBV2
D: TRBD2
J: TRBJ2-1
size: NA

DNA: TGTGCCAGCAGCGTAGCCGGCAGGGCACCGCTGGATGAGCAGTTCTTC
CDR3: CASSVAGRAPLDEQFF
V: TRBV9
D: NA
J: TRBJ2-1
size: NA

DNA: TGTGCCAGCAGTTTATCAAGGGGCGAAAACTATGGCTACACCTTC
CDR3: CASSLSRGENYGYTF
V: TRBV28
D: NA
J: TRBJ1-2
size: NA

DNA: TGTGCCAGCAGTGAAGCATTACTAGCGGGGGAGCAAGAGACCCAGTACTTC
CDR3: CASSEALLAGEQETQYF
V: TRBV2
D: TRBD2
J: TRBJ2-5
size: NA

DNA: TGCGCCAGCAGCCGGACAGGAGGAACGGAGACCCAGTACTTC
CDR3: CASSRTGGTETQYF
V: TRBV5-1
D: TRBD1
J: TRBJ2-5
size: NA

DNA: TGTGCCAGCAGGAGGGATACTGCAACTAATGAAAAACTGTTTTTT
CDR3: CASRRDTATNEKLFF
V: TRBV6-1
D: NA
J: TRBJ1-4
size: NA

DNA: TGTGCCACCCGAACAGGGCCAGGATCCTATAATTCACCCCTCCACTTT
CDR3: CATRTGPGSYNSPLHF
V: TRBV2
D: NA
J: TRBJ1-6
size: NA

DNA: TGCAGCGTTGAACCAGGCCGGGGACAGGGGGCGGGCTATGGCTACACCTTC
CDR3: CSVEPGRGQGAGYGYTF
V: TRBV29-1
D: TRBD1
J: TRBJ1-2
size: few

DNA: TGTGCCAGCAGTCTTTTCCAACTAGCGGGGGGGCCGGGCGGGGAGCTGTTTTTT
CDR3: CASSLFQLAGGPGGELFF
V: TRBV27
D: TRBD2
J: TRBJ2-2
size: NA

DNA: TGCGCCAGCAGTGCCAACAGGGGGCCGAATGAAAAACTGTTTTTT
CDR3: CASSANRGPNEKLFF
V: TRBV10-1
D: TRBD1
J: TRBJ1-4
size: once

DNA: TGTGCCAGTACCCCCGACGGGGGTCGGGGAGCCAAAAACATTCAGTACTTC
CDR3: CASTPDGGRGAKNIQYF
V: TRBV19
D: NA
J: TRBJ2-4
size: NA

DNA: TGTGCCTGGAGGGGAGACGTCAACAATGAGCAGTTCTTC
CDR3: CAWRGDVNNEQFF
V: TRBV30
D: NA
J: TRBJ2-1
size: once

DNA: TGTGCCAGCAGCTCTCGGTACGGTTACGAGCAGTACTTC
CDR3: CASSSRYGYEQYF
V: TRBV14
D: NA
J: TRBJ2-7
size: once

DNA: TGTGCCAGCCGGGACAACACAGATACGCAGTATTTT
CDR3: CASRDNTDTQYF
V: TRBV5-6
D: NA
J: TRBJ2-3
size: NA

DNA: TGTGCCACCAGAAAAGACAGGGGGCTTGAAAAACTGTTTTTT
CDR3: CATRKDRGLEKLFF
V: TRBV15
D: TRBD1
J: TRBJ1-4
size: NA

DNA: TGTGCCAGCAGCTTACGGGAGAACACTGAAGCTTTCTTT
CDR3: CASSLRENTEAFF
V: TRBV7-8
D: NA
J: TRBJ1-1
size: once

DNA: TGTGCCAGCACCTTACCGGGAGGTTACGAGCAGTACTTC
CDR3: CASTLPGGYEQYF
V: TRBV6-1
D: TRBD2
J: TRBJ2-7
size: NA

DNA: TGTGCCAGCAGGGAGGGGACGGTGAACACTGAAGCTTTCTTT
CDR3: CASREGTVNTEAFF
V: TRBV6-1
D: NA
J: TRBJ1-1
size: NA

DNA: TGTGCCATCAGTGGGGACAGCCGGGAGCAGTACTTC
CDR3: CAISGDSREQYF
V: TRBV10-3
D: TRBD1
J: TRBJ2-7
size: NA

DNA: TGTGCCTGGAATGGACAGGGTTTTAATGAAAAACTGTTTTTT
CDR3: CAWNGQGFNEKLFF
V: TRBV30
D: TRBD1
J: TRBJ1-4
size: NA

DNA: TGTGCCAGCAGCTTCGGGAAGAACACCATATATTTT
CDR3: CASSFGKNTIYF
V: TRBV28
D: NA
J: TRBJ1-3
size: NA

DNA: TGTGCCAGCAGCCTAGCTCCCGGGACTAGCGGCCTTTTCACAGATACGCAGTATTTT
CDR3: CASSLAPGTSGLFTDTQYF
V: TRBV7-2
D: TRBD2
J: TRBJ2-3
size: NA

DNA: TGTGCAAGTCGCCCCCCTGAGGTCGGGGCTTTCTTT
CDR3: CASRPPEVGAFF
V: TRBV12-2
D: NA
J: TRBJ1-1
size: NA

DNA: TGTGCCAGCTCACCGTGGACTAGCGGGAGTCTGGAGCAGTTCTTC
CDR3: CASSPWTSGSLEQFF
V: TRBV18
D: TRBD2
J: TRBJ2-1
size: once

DNA: TGCGCCAGCAGCCAGAGCAGGGGGCCTGGGGCCAACGTCCTGACTTTC
CDR3: CASSQSRGPGANVLTF
V: TRBV4-1
D: TRBD1
J: TRBJ2-6
size: NA

DNA: TGTGCCAGCAGCTCGACACAGGGCCTAGGGATGAACACTGAAGCTTTCTTT
CDR3: CASSSTQGLGMNTEAFF
V: TRBV7-9
D: NA
J: TRBJ1-1
size: NA

DNA: TGTGCCAGCAGTTCAGGGGGGCTCACTGAAGCTTTCTTT
CDR3: CASSSGGLTEAFF
V: TRBV28
D: TRBD1
J: TRBJ1-1
size: NA

DNA: TGTGCCAGCAGCTTAGTGGGCGGGAGGGCCCCAGATACGCAGTATTTT
CDR3: CASSLVGGRAPDTQYF
V: TRBV7-2
D: TRBD2
J: TRBJ2-3
size: few

DNA: TGTGCCACCAAAAAAACGGGACAGCTATACGAGCAGTACTTC
CDR3: CATKKTGQLYEQYF
V: TRBV28
D: TRBD1
J: TRBJ2-7
size: NA

DNA: TGTGCCAGCAGCTTAGGTCAACTAGCGGGGGGTTACGAGCAGTACTTC
CDR3: CASSLGQLAGGYEQYF
V: TRBV7-2
D: TRBD2
J: TRBJ2-7
size: NA

DNA: TGTGCCAGCTCTCCCGGGACAGGGGGCCTAAGGGAGGTCGAGCAGTACTTC
CDR3: CASSPGTGGLREVEQYF
V: TRBV18
D: TRBD1
J: TRBJ2-7
size: NA

DNA: TGCGCCAGCAGCCCTACAGCATATAGCAATCAGCCCCAGCATTTT
CDR3: CASSPTAYSNQPQHF
V: TRBV4-3
D: NA
J: TRBJ1-5
size: NA

DNA: TGTGCCATCAGTAACGGGGGGGGTAGCTACGAGCAGTACTTC
CDR3: CAISNGGGSYEQYF
V: TRBV10-3
D: TRBD2
J: TRBJ2-7
size: NA

DNA: TGTGCCAGCAGTTTATTAAAGGACAGGGTCTGGGAGCAGTACTTC
CDR3: CASSLLKDRVWEQYF
V: TRBV27
D: TRBD1
J: TRBJ2-7
size: NA

DNA: TGTGCCAGTAGTATCGGACTCCGCCGAGGCTATGGCTACACCTTC
CDR3: CASSIGLRRGYGYTF
V: TRBV19
D: NA
J: TRBJ1-2
size: NA

DNA: TGTGCCAGCAGTTTCGAGACGGGGGCCTACGAGCAGTACTTC
CDR3: CASSFETGAYEQYF
V: TRBV28
D: NA
J: TRBJ2-7
size: NA

DNA: TGTGCCAGCAGCTTAGAGATAGCGGGGGGGCAGGAGACCCAGTACTTC
CDR3: CASSLEIAGGQETQYF
V: TRBV7-3
D: TRBD2
J: TRBJ2-5
size: NA

DNA: TGTGCCACCAGCACGACAGGGGGGACCCCTAGCAATCAGCCCCAGCATTTT
CDR3: CATSTTGGTPSNQPQHF
V: TRBV15
D: TRBD1
J: TRBJ1-5
size: once

DNA: TGTGCCTGGAGTGTTATACAAAAAGAGACCCAGTACTTC
CDR3: CAWSVIQKETQYF
V: TRBV30
D: NA
J: TRBJ2-5
size: NA

DNA: TGTGCCAGCAGTCCTGGGACAGGGCGAACCGGGGAGCTGTTTTTT
CDR3: CASSPGTGRTGELFF
V: TRBV2
D: TRBD1
J: TRBJ2-2
size: NA

DNA: TGTGCCTGGGAGGGACTAGCCTACGAGCAGTACTTC
CDR3: CAWEGLAYEQYF
V: TRBV30
D: TRBD2
J: TRBJ2-7
size: NA

DNA: TGTGCCATCACTGTACTAGCGGGGATGGGCGAGCAGTACTTC
CDR3: CAITVLAGMGEQYF
V: TRBV10-3
D: TRBD2
J: TRBJ2-7
size: NA

DNA: TGCGCCAGCAGCTTGGATACAGGGGTCAAAGAGCAGTTCTTC
CDR3: CASSLDTGVKEQFF
V: TRBV5-1
D: TRBD1
J: TRBJ2-1
size: few

DNA: TGCGCCAGCAGCGGGGACAGGGGTGACTATGGCTACACCTTC
CDR3: CASSGDRGDYGYTF
V: TRBV5-1
D: TRBD1
J: TRBJ1-2
size: NA

DNA: TGTGCCAGCAGCTCGGACAGTAGCACAGATACGCAGTATTTT
CDR3: CASSSDSSTDTQYF
V: TRBV11-3
D: NA
J: TRBJ2-3
size: NA

DNA: TGTGCCAGCAGCCAAGAAGTACAGATCACAGATACGCAGTATTTT
CDR3: CASSQEVQITDTQYF
V: TRBV14
D: NA
J: TRBJ2-3
size: once

DNA: TGTGCCAGCAGCGTAGCTACAGGCCGGGTTTCCGAAGCTTTCTTT
CDR3: CASSVATGRVSEAFF
V: TRBV9
D: NA
J: TRBJ1-1
size: NA